Shown below are 20 T cell receptor beta chains from a single sample sequenced in a study of graft-versus-host responses after intestinal transplantation. Their cognate antigens are unknown. The assay was immunoSEQ multiplex PCR, and TCRdb's table has in-frame clones only and misses some. The sample holds roughly 110,000 clones, 85% to 95% seen once. The sample here was unstimulated CD8+ T cells sorted from spleen or lymph node cells, taken before transplant. Receptor source: a human donor who was the organ donor for an intestinal transplant.

The V and J genes are TRBV7-8 and TRBJ2-1, with 9 nucleotides matching TRBD2. V trimming: 8 bases; J trimming: 4 bases; junction bases outside the gene matches: 3. The CDR3 consists of 13 residues. Per the germline V gene, CDR1 is SGHVS and CDR2 is FQNEAQ. The CDR3 coding sequence is TGTGCCAGCCTAGCGGGGATATACAATGAGCAGTTCTTC. Translating it yields CASLAGIYNEQFF.

The genes are TRBV6-6 and TRBJ2-1, with 12 bases identical to TRBD2. The CDR3 runs to 14 residues. Germline CDR1 is MNHNY and CDR2 is SVGAGI (reference sequence). Trimming cost V 5 bases and J 5 bases; bases outside gene matches: 1. CDR3 sequence reads: CASSRTSGNNEQFF. The CDR3 coding sequence is TGTGCCAGCAGTCGGACTAGCGGGAACAATGAGCAGTTCTTC.

The chain recombines TRBV28 with TRBJ2-1, with D perhaps TRBD2 (5 bases). The CDR3 is 15 residues long. CDR1 and CDR2 (germline): MDHEN, SYDVKM. V lost 7 bases and J lost 1, with 14 bases in between. CDR3 nucleotide sequence: TGTGCCAGCACCGGACCTGGCGGGTCCTACAATGAGCAGTTCTTC. Residues: CASTGPGGSYNEQFF.

This clone was observed a single time. The chain links TRBV29-1 to TRBJ1-2; no firm D call. The CDR3 spans 12 residues. CDR1 and CDR2 from the germline V gene are SQVTM and ANQGSEA. V lost 0 bases to trimming and J lost 7 bases, with 9 bases between them. The CDR3 DNA reads as TGCAGCGTTGAAGATATAGGTGGTGGCTACACCTTC. Translated, it gives CSVEDIGGGYTF.

The rearrangement joins TRBV1 to TRBJ2-1; the table's D gene call, TRBD2, was not cross checked with the DNA. TRBV1 is a pseudogene. This CDR3 region has 20 residues. The CDR3 bases are TGCACCAGCAGCCAAGATAGGGCGGTGGGGGGACTAGCGGGATCGAATGAGCAGTTCTTC. It is translated as CTSSQDRAVGGLAGSNEQFF.

This clone came up once. This CDR3 is also generated by other DNA sequences in the sample. The chain carries TRBV7-2 and TRBJ2-7; 9 bases are a match to TRBD2. Germline values: CDR1 SGHTA, CDR2 FQGNSA. The V gene end was trimmed by 0 bases and the J gene end by 3 bases; junction bases not matched to a gene: 0. The CDR3 totals 14 residues. CDR3 in amino acids: CASSLASGSYEQYF. DNA of the CDR3: TGTGCCAGCAGCTTAGCTAGCGGGAGCTACGAGCAGTACTTC.

This clone was detected only once. Relative to the germline gene, one junction end is altered; a read error may explain this. The chain couples TRBV4-1 to TRBJ2-1; the D is unclear. Germline values: CDR1 MGHRA, CDR2 YSYEKL. This CDR3 region has 15 residues. CDR3 in DNA: TGTGCCAGCAGCCAGATCCCAGGTTTGTGGGATGAGCAGTTCTTC. Its translation is CASSQIPGLWDEQFF.

This chain joins TRBV4-3 and TRBJ2-1; TRBD2 agrees at 8 bases. Germline-derived CDR1 and CDR2 are LGHNA and YSLEER. The ends lost 4 bases at V and 8 bases at J; junction bases unmatched: 7. The CDR3 totals 14 residues. CDR3 in amino acids: CASSPGTSTDEQFF. The CDR3 DNA is TGCGCCAGCAGCCCCGGGACTAGTACCGATGAGCAGTTCTTC.

This chain connects TRBV6-5 to TRBJ1-5; weak D call: TRBD1 (5 bases). This CDR3 spans 14 amino acids. The germline V gene encodes CDR1 MNHEY and CDR2 SVGAGI. Trimming took off 6 bases at V and 2 bases at J, with 11 bases between the two ends. CDR3 sequence: CASSSGWGNQPQHF. CDR3 coding DNA: TGTGCCAGCAGCTCAGGGTGGGGCAATCAGCCCCAGCATTTT.

J is TRBJ2-7 and V is TRBV27; D remains unclear. Trimming removed 6 bases from V and 6 bases from J, with 15 bases in between. This CDR3 is 13 amino acids long. CDR1 and CDR2 (germline): MNHEY, SMNVEV (reference sequence). CDR3 nucleotide sequence: TGTGCCAGCAGCCTTAACCCGACCTCCGAGCAGTACTTC. Protein product: CASSLNPTSEQYF.

The chain recombines TRBV2 with TRBJ2-7; D unclear. Germline V gives CDR1 SNHLY, CDR2 FYNNEI. Trimming cost V 4 bases and J 3 bases, with 4 bases left between them. The CDR3 is 11 amino acids. The CDR3 nucleotides are TGTGCCAGCAGTGTTCGCTACGAGCAGTACTTC. Amino acids: CASSVRYEQYF. The full variable domain, in which reference TRBV2 and TRBJ2-7 provide the parts outside the CDR3, is EPEVTQTPSHQVTQMGQEVILRCVPISNHLYFYWYRQILGQKVEFLVSFYNNEISEKSEIFDDQFSVERPDGSNFTLKIRSTKLEDSAMYFCASSVRYEQYFGPGTRLTVT.

This clone has only one observation. The genes are TRBV4-2 and TRBJ2-7, with TRBD2 identical over 7 bases. Germline V gene sequence: CDR1 LGHNA, CDR2 YNFKEQ. This CDR3 contains 13 residues. V lost 4 bases to trimming and J lost 2 bases; unmatched junction nucleotides: 2. CDR3 sequence: CASSPGRTYEQYF. The CDR3 DNA is TGTGCCAGCAGCCCCGGGAGGACCTACGAGCAGTACTTC.

The V call is TRBV4-1, the J call TRBJ2-1, with 10 bases fitting TRBD2. This CDR3 has 15 residues. V shed 0 bases and J 10 bases; nucleotides not matched to a gene: 6. Germline assignment: CDR1 MGHRA and CDR2 YSYEKL. Here the CDR3 DNA reads TGCGCCAGCAGCCAAGAAGATAGCGGGGGGTTGGAGCAGTTCTTC. Protein product: CASSQEDSGGLEQFF.

The chain carries TRBV5-6 and TRBJ2-3; the D gene could be TRBD1 or TRBD2 (5 bases each). This CDR3 has 13 amino acids. The V end lost 4 bases, the J end lost 8 bases, and 14 bases lay between the germline ends. Looked up from germline, CDR1 is SGHDT and CDR2 is YYEEEE. The CDR3 loop is CASSLGAPGTQYF. The CDR3 DNA is TGTGCCAGCAGCCTCGGGGCCCCCGGTACGCAGTATTTT.

This clone has just one count. The V and J genes are TRBV7-9 and TRBJ2-3; perhaps D is TRBD1 or TRBD2 (5 bases each). CDR1 is SEHNR, CDR2 FQNEAQ, per germline (reference sequence). The CDR3 covers 18 residues. V lost 4 bases, J lost 0 bases, and 20 bases lay in between. Here the CDR3 DNA reads TGTGCCAGCAGCTCGGGACGCCCGGACGTATCTAGCACAGATACGCAGTATTTT. Encoded protein: CASSSGRPDVSSTDTQYF.

This chain's CDR3 is CASRQYNEQFF. CDR3 in DNA: TGCGCCAGCAGACAATACAATGAGCAGTTCTTC. V and J are TRBV4-1 and TRBJ2-1; no clear D. CDR1 is MGHRA, CDR2 YSYEKL, per germline. This CDR3 has 11 amino acids. Trimming shortened V by 6 bases and J by 4 bases, and 4 bases separated the two germline ends.

A single count supports this clone. This chain connects TRBV6-4 to TRBJ2-3, with 9 bases identical to TRBD1. Per the germline V gene, CDR1 is MRHNA and CDR2 is SNTAGT. The CDR3 is 18 residues long. V was clipped by 2 bases and J by 3 bases; unmatched bases: 12. The CDR3 sequence is CASSDGTGPYSFTDTQYF. Written as DNA, the CDR3 is TGTGCCAGCAGTGACGGGACAGGGCCATATTCATTTACAGATACGCAGTATTTT.

J is TRBJ2-1 and V is TRBV21-1; the table's D call, TRBD2, was not checked against the DNA. TRBV21-1 is classified as a pseudogene. The CDR3 runs 14 residues. CDR3 sequence reads: CASSKERDCNEQFF. CDR3 DNA sequence: TGTGCCAGCAGCAAGGAACGGGATTGCAATGAGCAGTTCTTC.

J is TRBJ2-7 and V is TRBV28; maybe TRBD2 (6 bases). The ends were cut back, 0 bases at V and 5 bases at J, with 14 bases in the middle. Germline values: CDR1 MDHEN, CDR2 SYDVKM. The CDR3 spans 15 residues. CDR3 bases: TGTGCCAGCAGTTTATGGGGAGGCGGGACCCACGAGCAGTACTTC. Amino acid sequence: CASSLWGGGTHEQYF.

The J gene is TRBJ2-1, the V gene TRBV11-3; 8 nucleotides agree with TRBD1. The CDR3 is 16 residues long. Germline V gives CDR1 SGHNT, CDR2 YENEEA. Germline trimming cut 5 bases from V and 4 bases from J; bases unmatched to any gene: 10. The CDR3 is CASSPKTGGQYNEQFF. The CDR3 DNA sequence: TGTGCCAGCAGCCCAAAAACAGGGGGGCAGTACAATGAGCAGTTCTTC.